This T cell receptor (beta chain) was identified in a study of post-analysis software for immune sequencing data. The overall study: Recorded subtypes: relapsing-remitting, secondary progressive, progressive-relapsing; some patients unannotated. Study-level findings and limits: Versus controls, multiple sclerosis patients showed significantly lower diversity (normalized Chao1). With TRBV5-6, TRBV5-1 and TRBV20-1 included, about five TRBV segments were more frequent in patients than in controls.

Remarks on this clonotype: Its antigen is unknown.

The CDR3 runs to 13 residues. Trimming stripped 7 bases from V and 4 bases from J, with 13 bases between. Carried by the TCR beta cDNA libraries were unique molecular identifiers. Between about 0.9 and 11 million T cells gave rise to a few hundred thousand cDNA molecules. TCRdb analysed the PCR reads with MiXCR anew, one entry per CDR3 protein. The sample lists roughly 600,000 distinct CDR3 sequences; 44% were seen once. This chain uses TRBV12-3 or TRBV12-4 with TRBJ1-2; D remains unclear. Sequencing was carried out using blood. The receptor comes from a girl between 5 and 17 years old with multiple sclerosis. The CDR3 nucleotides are TGTGCCAGCACCATCGACCGATTCTATGGCTACACCTTC. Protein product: CASTIDRFYGYTF.